This entry is about one T cell receptor (beta chain). The data stem from a study of blood T cell repertoires in COVID-19. Across the whole study: The United States, Italy and Spain were the sources of the acute and convalescent COVID-19 samples. Sample material is recorded as cDNA or gDNA derived from T cells, B-cell-depleted T cells, or PBMCs.

The V gene's germline CDR1 is MDHEN and CDR2 SYDVKM. This CDR3 contains 18 residues. With 5 bases removed from V and 2 bases from J, the gap between germline ends came to 21 bases. Per the study methods: Reference gene primer amplification gave nucleated cell count estimates. TCRdb's table, derived via immunoSEQ multiplex PCR, lists solely in-frame clones and lacks some. The V and J calls and clone size were taken over from that table, and D and trimming were inferred from the DNA. The sample lists around 94,000 clones; approximately 86% were seen once. This TCR was recovered from a woman aged 45-60 years with COVID-19, enrolled during active disease. The chain uses TRBV28 and TRBJ1-4; maybe TRBD1 (5 bases). Sequenced sample: peripheral blood. The CDR3 bases are TGTGCCAGCAGTCCCTGGACATGGGGCTTTTCTACTAATGAAAAACTGTTTTTT. It yields the protein CASSPWTWGFSTNEKLFF.